These T cell receptor beta chains were read from a single sample in a study of CD8 T cells in ankylosing spondylitis. TCRdb itself ran the 5' RACE reads through MiXCR, one entry per CDR3 protein. The sample consists of about 400,000 distinct CDR3 sequences, approximately 20% of them appearing once. The sequencing input was blood, either unsorted or a sorted T cell fraction (not recorded which). These receptors all stem from a male donor with ankylosing spondylitis. Both conserved end residues are trimmed from each CDR3. D genes are given only for firm matches. A clone size is listed for some rows: how often the clone was seen (once, few, many), or a class if it is expanded.

TRBV19,many,TRBD1,ASSLGTDNEQF
TRBV12-3/TRBV12-4,-,TRBD1,ASSPGQGALTTYEQY
TRBV10-2,-,-,ASSEPGKRGIYNEQF
TRBV20-1,few,TRBD1,SAPGQGFDEQY
TRBV2,few,-,ASSEDGRGSGEQY
TRBV5-1,many,-,ASSRIGETQY
TRBV6-1,few,-,ASSDREDPYGYT
TRBV5-1,few,TRBD1,ASSSPGQGPAYEQY
TRBV24-1,-,TRBD1,ATSEAGQGRGGNEQF
TRBV12-3/TRBV12-4,few,TRBD2,ASSLGRGDEQY
TRBV29-1,-,-,SVVGGPEAF
TRBV5-1,few,TRBD2,ASSLAVVAGGPTDTQY
TRBV7-3,-,-,ASSLDETRYTGELF
TRBV28,few,-,ASSGRAPSYEQY
TRBV6-2/TRBV6-3,-,-,ASNLQDYEQY
TRBV20-1,-,-,SASPAGLSSYEQY
TRBV12-5,-,-,ASGLDYNEQF
TRBV12-3/TRBV12-4,-,-,ASSKSGPGELF
TRBV5-1,-,-,ASSLEGRPAADTQY
TRBV20-1,-,TRBD1,SASRDSNSPLH
TRBV29-1,-,-,SVADGRGTGELF
TRBV12-3/TRBV12-4,few,-,ASSIDGNTEAF
TRBV29-1,-,-,SVEMGYTGELF
TRBV5-1,many,TRBD2,ASSQTSSSVNEQF